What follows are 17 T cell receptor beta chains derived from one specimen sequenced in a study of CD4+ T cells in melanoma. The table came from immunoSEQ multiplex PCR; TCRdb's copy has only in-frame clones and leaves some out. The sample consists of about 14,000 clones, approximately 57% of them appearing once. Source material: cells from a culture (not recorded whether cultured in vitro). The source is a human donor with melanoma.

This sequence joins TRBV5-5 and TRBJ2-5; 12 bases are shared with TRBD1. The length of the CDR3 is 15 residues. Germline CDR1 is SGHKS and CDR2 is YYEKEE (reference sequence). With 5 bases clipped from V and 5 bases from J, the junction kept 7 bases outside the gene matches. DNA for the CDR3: TGTGCCAGCAGGTACCGGGACAGGGGGCCGGAGACCCAGTACTTC. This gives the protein CASRYRDRGPETQYF.

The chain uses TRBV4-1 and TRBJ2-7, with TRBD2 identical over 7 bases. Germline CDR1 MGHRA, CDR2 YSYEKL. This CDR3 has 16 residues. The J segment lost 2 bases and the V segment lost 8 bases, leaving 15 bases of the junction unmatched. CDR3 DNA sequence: TGCGCCAGCTCCACTATCCGGGGGGTGACGACCTACGAGCAGTACTTC. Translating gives CASSTIRGVTTYEQYF.

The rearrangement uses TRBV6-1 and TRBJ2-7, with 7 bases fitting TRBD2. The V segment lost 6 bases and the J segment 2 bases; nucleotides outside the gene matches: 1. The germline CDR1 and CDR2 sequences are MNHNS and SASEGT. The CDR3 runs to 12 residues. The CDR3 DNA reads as TGTGCCAGCAGGACTAGCCCCTACGAGCAGTACTTC. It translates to CASRTSPYEQYF.

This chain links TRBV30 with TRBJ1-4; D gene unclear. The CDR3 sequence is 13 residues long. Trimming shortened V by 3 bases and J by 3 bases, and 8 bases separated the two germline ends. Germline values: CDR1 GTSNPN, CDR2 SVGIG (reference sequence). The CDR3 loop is CAWSGGPNEKLFF. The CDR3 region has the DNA TGTGCCTGGAGCGGTGGACCTAATGAAAAACTGTTTTTT.

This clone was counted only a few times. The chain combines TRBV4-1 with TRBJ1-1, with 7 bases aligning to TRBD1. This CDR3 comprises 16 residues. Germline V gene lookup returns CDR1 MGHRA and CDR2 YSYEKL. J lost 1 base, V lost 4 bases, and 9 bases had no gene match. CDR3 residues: CASSRGTGTANTEAFF. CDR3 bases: TGCGCCAGCAGCCGCGGGACCGGGACAGCGAACACTGAAGCTTTCTTT.

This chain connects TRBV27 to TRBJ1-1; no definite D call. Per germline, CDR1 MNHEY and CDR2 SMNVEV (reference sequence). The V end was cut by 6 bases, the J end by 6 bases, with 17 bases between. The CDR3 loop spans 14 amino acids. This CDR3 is CASRSALSASEAFF. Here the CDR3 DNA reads TGTGCCAGCAGGTCAGCGCTCTCAGCCTCTGAAGCTTTCTTT.

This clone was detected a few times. Here the CDR3 DNA reads TGTGCCAGCAGCCGACAGTTTCTTGCGGATCAGCCCCAGCATTTT. This encodes CASSRQFLADQPQHF. V gene TRBV2 combines with J gene TRBJ1-5; D might be TRBD1 (5 bases). V shed 6 bases and J shed 5 bases, with 17 bases lying between them. This CDR3 is built from 15 residues. Germline CDR1 reads SNHLY; CDR2 reads FYNNEI.

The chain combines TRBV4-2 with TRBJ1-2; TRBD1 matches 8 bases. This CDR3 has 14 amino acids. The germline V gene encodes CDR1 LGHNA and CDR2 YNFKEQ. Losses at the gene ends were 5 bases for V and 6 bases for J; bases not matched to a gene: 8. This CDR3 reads CASSFDRGQDGYTF. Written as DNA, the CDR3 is TGTGCCAGCAGCTTTGACAGGGGTCAGGATGGCTACACCTTC.

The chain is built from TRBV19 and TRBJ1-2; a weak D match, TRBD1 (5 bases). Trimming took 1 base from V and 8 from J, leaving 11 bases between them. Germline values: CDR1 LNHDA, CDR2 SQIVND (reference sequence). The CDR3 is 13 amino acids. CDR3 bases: TGTGCCAGTAGTATAGTTCCAGGGAACGGCTACACCTTC. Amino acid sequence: CASSIVPGNGYTF.

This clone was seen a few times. The CDR3 reads CASSKDGNSNQPQHF. DNA for the CDR3: TGTGCCAGCAGTAAGGACGGGAATAGCAATCAGCCCCAGCATTTT. The J gene is TRBJ1-5, the V gene TRBV5-8; D ambiguous. CDR1 SGHTS and CDR2 YDEGEE come from the germline V gene. Trimming shortened V by 5 bases and J by 0 bases, and 12 bases separated the two germline ends. CDR3 size: 15 residues.

The CDR3 DNA follows: TGTGCCAGCAGCTTGGTAGGGGAAACCACCCCAGCTTTCTTT. The encoded protein is CASSLVGETTPAFF. The chain employs TRBV5-8 and TRBJ1-1; D might be TRBD1 (5 bases). Germline V gene sequence: CDR1 SGHTS, CDR2 YDEGEE. The CDR3 contains 14 residues. Deletions cut 0 bases from V and 10 bases from J, with 16 bases between.

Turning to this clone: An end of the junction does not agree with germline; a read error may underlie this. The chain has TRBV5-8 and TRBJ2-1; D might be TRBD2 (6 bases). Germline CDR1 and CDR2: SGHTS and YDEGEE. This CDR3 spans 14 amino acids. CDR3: CASSRSGSYDEQFF. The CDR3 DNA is TGTGCCAGCAGCAGATCCGGGAGCTACGATGAGCAGTTCTTC.

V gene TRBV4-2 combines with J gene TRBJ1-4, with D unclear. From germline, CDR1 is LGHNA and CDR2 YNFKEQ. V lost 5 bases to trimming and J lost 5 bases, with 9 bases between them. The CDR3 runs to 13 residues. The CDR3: CASSLSLNEKLFF. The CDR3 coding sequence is TGTGCCAGCAGCTTGTCCCTAAATGAAAAACTGTTTTTT.

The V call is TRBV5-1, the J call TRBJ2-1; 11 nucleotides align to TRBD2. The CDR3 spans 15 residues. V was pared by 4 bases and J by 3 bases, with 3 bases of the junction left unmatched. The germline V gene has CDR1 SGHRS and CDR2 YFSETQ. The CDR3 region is CASSRTSGGYNEQFF. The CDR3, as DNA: TGCGCCAGCAGCCGTACTAGCGGGGGCTACAATGAGCAGTTCTTC.

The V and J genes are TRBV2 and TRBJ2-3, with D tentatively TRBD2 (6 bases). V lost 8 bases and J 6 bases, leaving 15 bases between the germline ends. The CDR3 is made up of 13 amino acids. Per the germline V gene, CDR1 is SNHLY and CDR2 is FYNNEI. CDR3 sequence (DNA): TGTGCCAGCGTTCGGGGGATCCCTGATACGCAGTATTTT. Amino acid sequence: CASVRGIPDTQYF. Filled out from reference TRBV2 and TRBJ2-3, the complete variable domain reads EPEVTQTPSHQVTQMGQEVILRCVPISNHLYFYWYRQILGQKVEFLVSFYNNEISEKSEIFDDQFSVERPDGSNFTLKIRSTKLEDSAMYFCASVRGIPDTQYFGPGTRLTVL.

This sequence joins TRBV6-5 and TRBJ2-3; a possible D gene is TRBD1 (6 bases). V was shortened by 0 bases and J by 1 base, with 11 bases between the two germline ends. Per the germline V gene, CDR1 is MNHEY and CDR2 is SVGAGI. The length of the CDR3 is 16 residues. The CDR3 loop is CASSYSTGFRTDTQYF. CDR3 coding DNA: TGTGCCAGCAGTTACTCCACAGGGTTCCGCACAGATACGCAGTATTTT.

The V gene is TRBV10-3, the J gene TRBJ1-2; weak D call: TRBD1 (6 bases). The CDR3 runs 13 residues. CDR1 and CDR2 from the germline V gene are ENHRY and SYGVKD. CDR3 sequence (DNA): TGTGCGATCGGGGGCCGCCCAGATCGTGGCTACACCTTC. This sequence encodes CAIGGRPDRGYTF.